These T cell receptor beta chains were read from a single sample in a study of shared clonotypes between healthy human individuals. Some clones are missing from TCRdb's copy, which holds only in-frame ones; the method was immunoSEQ multiplex PCR. The sample holds some 1.1 million clones, 77% seen once. The sequencing input was memory CD4+ T cells from PBMCs. The receptors were gathered from a man between 18 and 35 years old in good health. Some clones in this sample may be carry-over from other donors' samples. Each CDR3 is given with its conserved first and last residue. A D gene is named only where the DNA matches it firmly.

V,D,J,length,CDR3
TRBV7-2,-,TRBJ2-7,15,CASNRIAGNPREQYF
TRBV6-4,-,TRBJ2-7,13,CASSERAESEQYF
TRBV11-2,-,TRBJ1-1,15,CASSPGRSSGAEAFF
TRBV7-9,-,TRBJ1-1,12,CASSLLFLGAFF
TRBV19,-,TRBJ2-5,16,CASTSGGTGVTETQYF
TRBV9,-,TRBJ2-7,14,CASSPRQDSHEQYF
TRBV6-5,-,TRBJ1-1,15,CASSYSSEAGTEAFF
TRBV18,-,TRBJ2-7,13,CASSRRDPYEQYF
TRBV6-5,-,TRBJ1-1,14,CASRGGRVDTEAFF
TRBV6-6,-,TRBJ1-4,14,CASSYSTGYGKLFF
TRBV28,-,TRBJ1-2,14,CASSSLGRLYGYTF
TRBV28,-,TRBJ2-5,13,CATSRPGEETQYF
TRBV27,TRBD1,TRBJ2-7,15,CARASGQGHSYEQYF
TRBV2,-,TRBJ2-5,11,CASTREETQYF
TRBV28,-,TRBJ1-5,15,CASSLGRRSNQPQHF
TRBV7-3,-,TRBJ2-7,13,CASSFGPTYEQYF
TRBV5-4,-,TRBJ1-1,15,CASSPETGRNTEAFF
TRBV7-2,-,TRBJ2-1,11,CASSLHNEQFF
TRBV19,-,TRBJ1-2,12,CASSREGYGYTF
TRBV7-3,-,TRBJ1-1,13,CASSLRAGTEAFF
TRBV2,-,TRBJ2-1,11,CASLQGTEQFF
TRBV2,TRBD1,TRBJ1-5,16,CASRAGQGVSNQPQHF
TRBV7-2,-,TRBJ2-7,13,CASSLVGDYEQYF
TRBV7-2,-,TRBJ2-7,15,CASSLKGGGVAEQYF
TRBV2,-,TRBJ1-1,12,CASNSGGRKAFF
TRBV7-6,TRBD2,TRBJ2-5,15,CASSPGGGTLETQYF
TRBV27,-,TRBJ2-1,12,CASSGSYNEQFF
TRBV27,-,TRBJ1-1,13,CASSLRRNTEAFF
TRBV30,-,TRBJ2-5,12,CAWSERQETQYF
TRBV5-1,-,TRBJ2-5,13,CASSLVEKETQYF
TRBV30,TRBD1,TRBJ1-6,16,CAWTRLMDRGNSPLHF
TRBV6-5,-,TRBJ2-7,13,CASTQAVTYEQYF
TRBV9,-,TRBJ2-3,15,CASSPGLMGTDTQYF
TRBV2,TRBD1,TRBJ1-5,15,CASSLAGGGIMAQHF
TRBV5-5,TRBD1,TRBJ1-1,15,CASSTQQGQNTEAFF
TRBV5-1,TRBD2,TRBJ2-2,15,CASSFGRADTGELFF
TRBV5-1,-,TRBJ1-1,12,CASSFLDTEAFF
TRBV13,TRBD2,TRBJ2-3,16,CASSLKLAGVIDTQYF
TRBV6-6,-,TRBJ2-2,12,CATTGGTGELFF
TRBV7-3,TRBD2,TRBJ2-3,15,CASSRLAGLTDTQYF
TRBV7-2,-,TRBJ2-1,14,CASSTPGPYNEQFF
TRBV7-9,-,TRBJ1-2,12,CASSLDSRGYTF
TRBV30,-,TRBJ1-3,12,CAWSQGRNTIYF
TRBV10-3,TRBD1,TRBJ2-6,18,CAISEGTGFYSGANVLTF
TRBV5-6,-,TRBJ1-4,15,CASSRDSGINEKLFF
TRBV6-1,TRBD2,TRBJ2-7,17,CASSEALPWEGAYEQYF
TRBV7-8,-,TRBJ2-3,13,CASSLALGDTQYF
TRBV11-2,TRBD1,TRBJ1-4,15,CASSRTGTGNEKLFF
TRBV4-2,-,TRBJ2-5,14,CASSQAGPQETQYF
TRBV5-1,TRBD2,TRBJ2-5,14,CASSPRGLEETQYF
TRBV6-5,-,TRBJ2-7,14,CASSYSVHGYEQYF
TRBV27,-,TRBJ2-7,14,CASRGWGDSPEQYF
TRBV12-5,-,TRBJ2-1,12,CASGLVGDEQFF
TRBV7-9,-,TRBJ1-5,13,CASSLETDQPQHF
TRBV6-4,TRBD2,TRBJ2-1,14,CASSDGTSGIFQFF
TRBV5-4,-,TRBJ2-7,17,CASSQDTNRVLVYEQYF
TRBV7-3,TRBD1,TRBJ2-4,17,CASSLLGQGAVKNIQYF
TRBV5-1,TRBD2,TRBJ2-7,14,CASSPGGGLYEQYF
TRBV9,TRBD2,TRBJ2-2,14,CASRREGLDGELFF